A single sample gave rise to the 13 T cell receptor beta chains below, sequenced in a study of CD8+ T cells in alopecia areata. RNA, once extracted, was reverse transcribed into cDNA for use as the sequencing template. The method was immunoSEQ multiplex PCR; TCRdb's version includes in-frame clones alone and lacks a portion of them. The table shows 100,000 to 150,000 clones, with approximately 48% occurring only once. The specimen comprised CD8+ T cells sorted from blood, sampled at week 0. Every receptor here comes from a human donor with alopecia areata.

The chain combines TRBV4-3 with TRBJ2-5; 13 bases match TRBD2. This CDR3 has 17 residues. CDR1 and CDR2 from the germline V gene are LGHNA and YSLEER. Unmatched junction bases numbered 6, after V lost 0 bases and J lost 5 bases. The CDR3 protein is CASSQDTGLAGIETQYF. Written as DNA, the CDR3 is TGCGCCAGCAGCCAAGATACGGGACTAGCGGGGATCGAGACCCAGTACTTC.

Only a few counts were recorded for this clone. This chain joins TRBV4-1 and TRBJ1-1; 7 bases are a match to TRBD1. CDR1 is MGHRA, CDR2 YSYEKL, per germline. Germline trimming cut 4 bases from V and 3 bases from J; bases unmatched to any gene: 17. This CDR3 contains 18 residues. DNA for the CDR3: TGCGCCAGCAGCCCGGAGGGGGCAAGGAGGGCAAGGGACACTGAAGCTTTCTTT. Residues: CASSPEGARRARDTEAFF.

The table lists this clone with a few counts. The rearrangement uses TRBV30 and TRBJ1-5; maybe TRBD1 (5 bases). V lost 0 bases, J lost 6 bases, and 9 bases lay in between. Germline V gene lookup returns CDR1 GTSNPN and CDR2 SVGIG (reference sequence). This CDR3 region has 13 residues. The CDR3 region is CAWSVWGSQPQHF. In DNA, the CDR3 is TGTGCCTGGAGTGTGTGGGGGAGTCAGCCCCAGCATTTT.

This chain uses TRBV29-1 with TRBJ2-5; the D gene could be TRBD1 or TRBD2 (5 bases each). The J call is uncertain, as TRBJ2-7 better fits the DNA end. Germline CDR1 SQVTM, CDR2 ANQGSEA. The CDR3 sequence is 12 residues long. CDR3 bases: TGCAGCGTTGTAGGGGAGTACGACGAGCAGTACTTC. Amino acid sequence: CSVVGEYDEQYF.

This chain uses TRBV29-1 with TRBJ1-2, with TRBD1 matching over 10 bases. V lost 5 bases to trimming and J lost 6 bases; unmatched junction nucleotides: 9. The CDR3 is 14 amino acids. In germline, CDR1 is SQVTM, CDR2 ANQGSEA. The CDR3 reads CSVMGQGKDDGYTF. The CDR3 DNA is TGCAGCGTTATGGGACAGGGGAAGGATGATGGCTACACCTTC.

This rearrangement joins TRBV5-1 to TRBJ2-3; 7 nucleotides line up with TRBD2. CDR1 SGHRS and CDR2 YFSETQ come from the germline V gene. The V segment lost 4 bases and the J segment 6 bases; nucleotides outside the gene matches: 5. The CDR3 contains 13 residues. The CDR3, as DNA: TGCGCCAGCAGCCCGGCGGGGGACGATACGCAGTATTTT. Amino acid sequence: CASSPAGDDTQYF.

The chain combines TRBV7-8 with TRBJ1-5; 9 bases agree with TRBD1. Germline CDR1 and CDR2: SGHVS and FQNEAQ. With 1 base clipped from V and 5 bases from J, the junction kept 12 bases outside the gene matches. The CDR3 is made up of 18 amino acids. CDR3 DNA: TGTGCCAGCAGCTTAGGGGTTGTGGGACAGGGCTTTTATCAGCCCCAGCATTTT. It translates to CASSLGVVGQGFYQPQHF.

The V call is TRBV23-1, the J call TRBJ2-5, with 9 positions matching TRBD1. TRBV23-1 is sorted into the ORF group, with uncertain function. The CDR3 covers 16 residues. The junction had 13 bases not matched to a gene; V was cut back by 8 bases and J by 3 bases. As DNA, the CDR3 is TGCGCCAGCTGCAGGACCGGGACAGGGCGCGAAGAGACCCAGTACTTC. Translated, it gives CASCRTGTGREETQYF.

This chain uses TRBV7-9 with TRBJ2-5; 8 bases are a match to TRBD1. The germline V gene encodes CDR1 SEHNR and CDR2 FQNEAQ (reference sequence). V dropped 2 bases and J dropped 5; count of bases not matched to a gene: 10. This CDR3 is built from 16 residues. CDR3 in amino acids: CASSLLGDRIGETQYF. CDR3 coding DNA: TGTGCCAGCAGCTTATTAGGGGACAGGATTGGGGAGACCCAGTACTTC.

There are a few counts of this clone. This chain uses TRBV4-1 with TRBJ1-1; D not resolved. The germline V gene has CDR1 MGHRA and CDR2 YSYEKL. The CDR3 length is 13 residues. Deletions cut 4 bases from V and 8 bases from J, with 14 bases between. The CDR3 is CASSLLGSREAFF. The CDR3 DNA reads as TGCGCCAGCAGCCTCTTGGGAAGCCGCGAAGCTTTCTTT.

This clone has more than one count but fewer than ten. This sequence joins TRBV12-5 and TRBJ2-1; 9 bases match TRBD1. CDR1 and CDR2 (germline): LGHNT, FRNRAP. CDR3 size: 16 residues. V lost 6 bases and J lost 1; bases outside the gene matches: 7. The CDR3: CASGLRDRVSYNEQFF. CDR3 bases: TGTGCTAGTGGACTCCGGGACAGGGTGTCCTACAATGAGCAGTTCTTC.

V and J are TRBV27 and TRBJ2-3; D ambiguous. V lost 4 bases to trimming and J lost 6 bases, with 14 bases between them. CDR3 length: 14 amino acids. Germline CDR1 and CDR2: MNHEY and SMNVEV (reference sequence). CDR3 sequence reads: CASSSLLGRDTQYF. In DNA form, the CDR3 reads TGTGCCAGCAGTTCTCTCTTAGGGCGGGATACGCAGTATTTT.

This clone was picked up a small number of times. This CDR3 reads CASSPWTGSRNEQYF. In nucleotides, the CDR3 is TGTGCCAGCAGCCCATGGACAGGGAGTCGTAATGAGCAGTACTTC. The V and J genes are TRBV7-9 and TRBJ2-7, with TRBD1 matching 8 bases. Trimming cost V 5 bases and J 7 bases; bases outside gene matches: 13. This CDR3 contains 15 residues. Looked up from germline, CDR1 is SEHNR and CDR2 is FQNEAQ (reference sequence).